The 22 T cell receptor beta chains below were found in one sample sequenced in a study of response to subunit inactivated influenza vaccine. One entry per CDR3 protein results from TCRdb running MiXCR on the RT-PCR reads. The sample shows some 850,000 distinct CDR3 sequences, around 18% of them seen only once. Sequenced here: PBMCs from blood, sampled around 5 days after vaccination. The receptors were gathered from a man aged 50 to 60 who received an inactivated influenza vaccine.

This clonotype showed up many times. The gene calls are TRBV20-1 and TRBJ2-3, with 9 bases lining up with TRBD2. Trimming removed 2 bases from V and 2 bases from J; junction bases left unmatched: 2. The CDR3 covers 14 residues. Germline V lookup: CDR1 DFQATT, CDR2 SNEGSKA (reference sequence). In DNA form, the CDR3 reads TGCAGTGCTAGACTAGCGGGGAACACAGATACGCAGTATTTT. Protein sequence: CSARLAGNTDTQYF.

This clonotype was counted a few times. The rearrangement uses TRBV24-1 and TRBJ2-5; D is unclear. Between the trimmed V and J ends, which lost 3 bases and 2 bases, there was a span of 15 bases. Germline CDR1 KGHDR, CDR2 SFDVKD. The CDR3 contains 16 residues. CDR3 protein: CATSDPTGRNQETQYF. The CDR3 nucleotides read TGTGCCACCAGTGATCCGACCGGCAGAAATCAAGAGACCCAGTACTTC.

In its sample, this clonotype was seen a few times. V usage is TRBV29-1 and J usage is TRBJ2-1; 8 bases are shared with TRBD1. With V trimmed by 5 bases and J by 5 bases, 11 bases remained unmatched. Germline V gene lookup returns CDR1 SQVTM and CDR2 ANQGSEA. This CDR3 contains 15 residues. CDR3 region: CSVRESGQVNNEQFF. The CDR3 region has the DNA TGCAGCGTTCGGGAATCGGGACAGGTAAACAATGAGCAGTTCTTC.

This clonotype has just a few counts. The rearrangement uses TRBV5-1 and TRBJ1-2; possible D gene TRBD1, 5 bases. Trimming took 0 bases from V and 8 from J, leaving 14 bases between them. This CDR3 spans 14 amino acids. Germline V CDR1 and CDR2: SGHRS, YFSETQ. This chain's CDR3 is CASSLAVREVGYTF. CDR3 nucleotides: TGCGCCAGCAGCTTGGCCGTCAGGGAGGTGGGCTACACCTTC. Combining the CDR3 with reference TRBV5-1 and TRBJ1-2 gives the whole variable domain KAGVTQTPRYLIKTRGQQVTLSCSPISGHRSVSWYQQTPGQGLQFLFEYFSETQRNKGNFPGRFSGRQFSNSRSEMNVSTLELGDSALYLCASSLAVREVGYTFGSGTRLTVV.

The V gene is TRBV12-3 or TRBV12-4, the J gene TRBJ2-2, with D perhaps TRBD1 (5 bases). The V end was cut by 3 bases, the J end by 7 bases, with 21 bases between. CDR3 length: 17 amino acids. This chain's CDR3 is CASSFQVGRASYGELFF. The CDR3 DNA is TGTGCCAGCAGTTTTCAGGTTGGCAGGGCTTCTTACGGGGAGCTGTTTTTT.

This clonotype was counted ten times or more. This chain links TRBV29-1 with TRBJ2-7; D may be TRBD2 (5 bases). V lost 0 bases, J lost 0 bases, and 12 bases lay in between. This CDR3 has 15 residues. CDR1 SQVTM and CDR2 ANQGSEA come from the germline V gene. CDR3 sequence (DNA): TGCAGCGTTGAAGAGAAGGCGGGTAGCTCCTACGAGCAGTACTTC. This translates into CSVEEKAGSSYEQYF.

The chain joins TRBV12-3 or TRBV12-4 to TRBJ2-4, with 7 positions matching TRBD2. CDR3 length equals 15 residues. V gave up 5 bases and J gave up 0 bases; unmatched junction bases: 4. The CDR3 region is CASSDLAGAKNIQYF. As DNA, the CDR3 is TGTGCCAGCAGTGATTTAGCGGGAGCCAAAAACATTCAGTACTTC.

The chain employs TRBV6-2 or TRBV6-3 and TRBJ2-7, with D possibly being TRBD2 (5 bases). This CDR3 region has 13 residues. V was shortened by 0 bases and J by 7 bases, with 10 bases between the two germline ends. CDR1 is MNHEY and CDR2 is SVGEGT in the germline V gene. The CDR3 DNA is TGTGCCAGCAGTTACTCGACCCGGGGAGAGCAGTACTTC. Its protein product is CASSYSTRGEQYF.

This clonotype turned up a few times. The chain has TRBV7-2 and TRBJ2-7; 7 bases map to TRBD1. Trimming cost V 5 bases and J 5 bases; bases outside gene matches: 6. This CDR3 contains 13 residues. Germline CDR1 and CDR2: SGHTA and FQGNSA. CDR3 in DNA: TGTGCCAGCAGCCTGACAGGGAACCACGAGCAGTACTTC. It specifies CASSLTGNHEQYF.

CDR3 in DNA: TGCAGCGTGGGACTATGGCGGGAGGGCACAGATACGCAGTATTTT. Protein sequence: CSVGLWREGTDTQYF. The V call is TRBV29-1, the J call TRBJ2-3, with 8 bases identical to TRBD2. CDR3 length: 15 residues. The V and J ends lost 6 bases and 1 base, in that order; junction bases with no gene match: 9. From germline, CDR1 is SQVTM and CDR2 ANQGSEA.

This clonotype came up a few times. V gene TRBV10-3 combines with J gene TRBJ1-1; 7 positions match TRBD1. The CDR3 consists of 12 residues. V shed 11 bases, J shed 6 bases, and the junction held 9 bases outside the gene matches. Germline V gene sequence: CDR1 ENHRY, CDR2 SYGVKD. DNA of the CDR3: TGTGCCTCCCAGGGAGGGGGCCCTGAAGCTTTCTTT. This encodes CASQGGGPEAFF.

The CDR3 sequence is CASSEGAGYIQYF. The CDR3 DNA follows: TGTGCCAGCAGTGAGGGTGCAGGTTACATTCAGTACTTC. The V and J genes are TRBV25-1 and TRBJ2-4; D gene uncertain. Germline values: CDR1 MGHDK, CDR2 SYGVNS. This CDR3 has 13 amino acids. V lost 3 bases and J lost 8, with 11 bases in between.

V and J are TRBV4-1 and TRBJ1-1; a possible D gene is TRBD1 (6 bases). The V and J ends lost 1 base and 0 bases respectively, with 18 bases between them. CDR3 length: 18 residues. Germline values: CDR1 MGHRA, CDR2 YSYEKL. The CDR3 spells CASSQVSGTILMNTEAFF. DNA of the CDR3: TGCGCCAGCAGCCAAGTGTCCGGGACAATTCTCATGAACACTGAAGCTTTCTTT.

This clonotype was seen more than once but under ten times. The chain is built from TRBV5-1 and TRBJ2-1, with TRBD1 matching over 10 bases. This CDR3 comprises 16 residues. Germline values: CDR1 SGHRS, CDR2 YFSETQ. With 4 bases clipped from V and 8 bases from J, the junction kept 12 bases outside the gene matches. This CDR3 is CASSLNPGQGWDEQFF. CDR3 coding DNA: TGCGCCAGCAGCCTGAACCCGGGACAGGGGTGGGATGAGCAGTTCTTC. The complete variable domain, with remaining parts taken from reference TRBV5-1 and TRBJ2-1, reads KAGVTQTPRYLIKTRGQQVTLSCSPISGHRSVSWYQQTPGQGLQFLFEYFSETQRNKGNFPGRFSGRQFSNSRSEMNVSTLELGDSALYLCASSLNPGQGWDEQFFGPGTRLTVL.

V gene TRBV6-8 combines with J gene TRBJ2-4; D perhaps matches TRBD2 (6 bases). V lost 6 bases and J lost 9, with 24 bases in between. The CDR3 loop spans 16 amino acids. CDR1 and CDR2 (germline): MNHGY, SAAAGT. The CDR3 here is CASRWVTEEVRGIQYF. CDR3 nucleotides: TGTGCCAGCAGGTGGGTTACAGAAGAAGTGCGGGGCATTCAGTACTTC.

This clonotype has ten or more counts. The chain recombines TRBV12-3 or TRBV12-4 with TRBJ2-3; D is unclear. CDR3 length equals 13 residues. V lost 2 bases, J lost 3 bases, and 6 bases lay in between. CDR3: CASSLRRTDTQYF. In nucleotides, the CDR3 is TGTGCCAGCAGTTTAAGACGGACAGATACGCAGTATTTT.

This clonotype was detected many times. The V gene is TRBV6-1, the J gene TRBJ2-3; D gene ambiguous. The CDR3 is 11 amino acids. Germline lookup yields CDR1 MNHNS and CDR2 SASEGT. The V and J ends lost 7 bases and 9 bases respectively, with 11 bases between them. For the CDR3, the DNA is TGTGCCAGCACCTCTACTCAAACGCAGTATTTT. This gives the protein CASTSTQTQYF.

This clonotype was recorded a few times. The chain carries TRBV6-2 or TRBV6-3 and TRBJ2-7; 8 nucleotides agree with TRBD2. The CDR3 has 17 residues. V lost 4 bases and J lost 0; bases outside the gene matches: 11. Germline loops: CDR1 MNHEY, CDR2 SVGEGT. The CDR3 spells CASSFPSGGLISYEQYF. CDR3 coding DNA: TGTGCCAGCAGTTTCCCCAGCGGGGGCCTCATCTCCTACGAGCAGTACTTC.

The rearrangement joins TRBV21-1 to TRBJ2-1; the table's D call TRBD1 went unverified against the DNA. TRBV21-1 is marked as a pseudogene. The CDR3 length is 17 residues. Here the CDR3 DNA reads TGTGCCAGCAGCAAAAGGGAGAGAACAGGGGCCCCCCATGAGCAGTTCTTC. Residues: CASSKRERTGAPHEQFF.

This clonotype appeared a few times. The chain couples TRBV20-1 to TRBJ2-5; tentatively, D is TRBD2 (7 bases). The CDR3 sequence is 15 residues long. In germline, CDR1 is DFQATT, CDR2 SNEGSKA (reference sequence). Trimming removed 5 bases at V and 2 bases at J, with 18 bases between. CDR3: CSADTGRDLQETQYF. In DNA, the CDR3 is TGCAGTGCTGACACAGGGAGGGACCTTCAAGAGACCCAGTACTTC.

A few counts support this clonotype. The chain employs TRBV5-1 and TRBJ2-5, with 11 bases matching TRBD2. V trimming: 1 base; J trimming: 2 bases; junction bases outside the gene matches: 7. This CDR3 is built from 17 residues. Germline CDR1 is SGHRS and CDR2 is YFSETQ. The CDR3 protein is CASSLRLAGKLQETQYF. The CDR3 bases are TGCGCCAGCAGCTTGCGACTAGCGGGGAAGCTACAAGAGACCCAGTACTTC.

The chain carries TRBV6-5 and TRBJ2-7; 7 bases are shared with TRBD2. V gave up 0 bases and J gave up 0 bases; unmatched junction bases: 2. The germline gives CDR1 MNHEY, CDR2 SVGAGI. The CDR3 is 15 residues long. The CDR3 loop is CASSYSPSGSYEQYF. In nucleotides, the CDR3 is TGTGCCAGCAGTTACTCTCCTAGCGGCTCCTACGAGCAGTACTTC.